A selection of T cell receptor beta chains follows, all from one sample in a study of patients and donors after allogeneic stem cell transplantation. Each CDR3 protein gets one entry after TCRdb re-called the RT-PCR reads with MiXCR. The sample includes more than 850,000 distinct CDR3 sequences, about a sixth of them seen just once. Sequencing input: blood, either unsorted or a sorted T cell fraction (not recorded which). The receptors shown here come from a human donor who was either an allogeneic HSCT recipient or a stem cell or donor lymphocyte infusion donor (not recorded which). It is not recorded whose cells these are; they may come from a transplant donor. The CDR3 runs from the conserved cysteine through the conserved F or W. The D gene is left open where the match is weak. Not every row has a clone size; where given, it reads once, few, many or a size class.

abundance: few; v_gene: TRBV12-3/TRBV12-4; len: 14; d_gene: NA; j_gene: TRBJ1-5; CDR3aa: CASKAPGKDQPQHF; CDR3nt: TGTGCCAGCAAAGCGCCAGGGAAGGATCAGCCCCAGCATTTT
abundance: few; v_gene: TRBV24-1; len: 16; d_gene: NA; j_gene: TRBJ2-5; CDR3aa: CATSDIGVGLQETQYF; CDR3nt: TGTGCCACCAGTGACATTGGGGTTGGGTTGCAAGAGACCCAGTACTTC
abundance: few; v_gene: TRBV7-9; len: 16; d_gene: TRBD1; j_gene: TRBJ1-5; CDR3aa: CASSATGDSGNQPQHF; CDR3nt: TGTGCCAGCAGCGCGACAGGGGATTCGGGCAATCAGCCCCAGCATTTT
abundance: NA; v_gene: TRBV7-9; len: 17; d_gene: TRBD1; j_gene: TRBJ1-3; CDR3aa: CASSPRDRDSSGNTIYF; CDR3nt: TGTGCCAGCAGCCCGAGGGACAGGGACTCCTCTGGAAACACCATATATTTT
abundance: few; v_gene: TRBV14; len: 14; d_gene: NA; j_gene: TRBJ1-2; CDR3aa: CASSQERPNYGYTF; CDR3nt: TGTGCCAGCAGCCAAGAGCGCCCTAACTATGGCTACACCTTC
abundance: many; v_gene: TRBV5-1; len: 12; d_gene: NA; j_gene: TRBJ2-3; CDR3aa: CASSLGGDTQYF; CDR3nt: TGTGCCAGCAGCTTAGGAGGGGATACGCAGTATTTT
abundance: few; v_gene: TRBV7-2; len: 17; d_gene: TRBD1; j_gene: TRBJ1-3; CDR3aa: CASRSPSQGGRGNTIYF; CDR3nt: TGTGCCAGCAGGTCCCCGTCACAGGGGGGTAGGGGAAACACCATATATTTT
abundance: NA; v_gene: TRBV19; len: 14; d_gene: NA; j_gene: TRBJ2-2; CDR3aa: CASSMRVSAGELFF; CDR3nt: TGTGCCAGTAGTATGAGGGTATCGGCCGGGGAGCTGTTTTTT
abundance: few; v_gene: TRBV12-3/TRBV12-4; len: 13; d_gene: TRBD1; j_gene: TRBJ2-7; CDR3aa: CASSLTGGHEQYF; CDR3nt: TGTGCCAGCAGTTTGACAGGGGGCCACGAGCAGTACTTC
abundance: NA; v_gene: TRBV11-2; len: 15; d_gene: NA; j_gene: TRBJ2-5; CDR3aa: CASSPVGPRQETQYF; CDR3nt: TGTGCCAGCAGCCCGGTGGGCCCGCGCCAAGAGACCCAGTACTTC
abundance: NA; v_gene: TRBV20-1; len: 12; d_gene: NA; j_gene: TRBJ2-7; CDR3aa: CSAREGVKKQYF; CDR3nt: TGCAGTGCTAGGGAGGGGGTGAAGAAGCAGTACTTC
abundance: NA; v_gene: TRBV5-1; len: 14; d_gene: TRBD2; j_gene: TRBJ2-5; CDR3aa: CASRSGTSGGTQYF; CDR3nt: TGCGCCAGCAGGTCGGGGACTAGTGGCGGGACCCAGTACTTC
abundance: NA; v_gene: TRBV20-1; len: 15; d_gene: TRBD1; j_gene: TRBJ1-5; CDR3aa: CSALPGQGRNQPQHF; CDR3nt: TGCAGTGCGTTACCGGGACAGGGAAGGAATCAGCCCCAGCATTTT
abundance: NA; v_gene: TRBV6-5; len: 17; d_gene: NA; j_gene: TRBJ1-6; CDR3aa: CASSYLTGSSYNSPLHF; CDR3nt: TGTGCCAGCAGTTACCTAACAGGGAGCTCCTATAATTCACCCCTCCACTTT
abundance: NA; v_gene: TRBV24-1; len: 13; d_gene: NA; j_gene: TRBJ1-1; CDR3aa: CATSDLWETEAFF; CDR3nt: TGTGCCACCAGTGATTTGTGGGAAACTGAAGCTTTCTTT
abundance: once; v_gene: TRBV14; len: 14; d_gene: NA; j_gene: TRBJ1-2; CDR3aa: CASSQTGVSYGYTF; CDR3nt: TGTGCCAGCAGCCAAACTGGGGTGTCATATGGCTACACCTTC
abundance: NA; v_gene: TRBV25-1; len: 13; d_gene: NA; j_gene: TRBJ1-3; CDR3aa: CASSGASGNTIYF; CDR3nt: TGTGCCAGCAGTGGAGCCTCTGGAAACACCATATATTTT
abundance: NA; v_gene: TRBV20-1; len: 11; d_gene: NA; j_gene: TRBJ2-5; CDR3aa: CSARNYETQYF; CDR3nt: TGCAGTGCTAGAAATTATGAGACCCAGTACTTC
abundance: NA; v_gene: TRBV20-1; len: 16; d_gene: NA; j_gene: TRBJ2-2; CDR3aa: CSALGIDTFPTGELFF; CDR3nt: TGCAGTGCCCTGGGGATAGACACATTCCCCACCGGGGAGCTGTTTTTT
abundance: NA; v_gene: TRBV27; len: 15; d_gene: TRBD1; j_gene: TRBJ1-1; CDR3aa: CASSFTSQQGTEAFF; CDR3nt: TGTGCCAGCAGTTTCACATCACAACAGGGGACTGAAGCTTTCTTT
abundance: few; v_gene: TRBV7-8; len: 15; d_gene: NA; j_gene: TRBJ2-4; CDR3aa: CASSLVGQIKNIQYF; CDR3nt: TGTGCCAGCAGCTTAGTCGGACAGATCAAAAACATTCAGTACTTC
abundance: NA; v_gene: TRBV10-3; len: 15; d_gene: NA; j_gene: TRBJ2-3; CDR3aa: CAISEGGGRTDTQYF; CDR3nt: TGTGCCATCAGTGAAGGGGGGGGCCGCACAGATACGCAGTATTTT
abundance: NA; v_gene: TRBV5-1; len: 14; d_gene: NA; j_gene: TRBJ2-5; CDR3aa: CASSPYMRQETQYF; CDR3nt: TGCGCCAGCAGCCCCTACATGAGGCAAGAGACCCAGTACTTC
abundance: few; v_gene: TRBV20-1; len: 14; d_gene: TRBD1; j_gene: TRBJ1-1; CDR3aa: CSALGDRGNTEAFF; CDR3nt: TGCAGTGCTCTCGGGGACAGGGGGAACACTGAAGCTTTCTTT
abundance: NA; v_gene: TRBV11-1; len: 16; d_gene: NA; j_gene: TRBJ2-1; CDR3aa: CASSLRGRENNNEQFF; CDR3nt: TGTGCCAGCAGCTTACGGGGGCGGGAAAACAACAATGAGCAGTTCTTC
abundance: NA; v_gene: TRBV5-4; len: 13; d_gene: NA; j_gene: TRBJ1-2; CDR3aa: CASSKQGVYGYTF; CDR3nt: TGTGCCAGCAGCAAGCAGGGAGTCTATGGCTACACCTTC
abundance: NA; v_gene: TRBV6-2/TRBV6-3; len: 14; d_gene: NA; j_gene: TRBJ2-3; CDR3aa: CASNLGGTTDTQYF; CDR3nt: TGTGCCAGCAATCTAGGAGGGACCACAGATACGCAGTATTTT
abundance: few; v_gene: TRBV10-3; len: 13; d_gene: TRBD1; j_gene: TRBJ1-1; CDR3aa: CAISLDRVPEAFF; CDR3nt: TGTGCCATCAGCCTAGACAGGGTCCCTGAAGCTTTCTTT
abundance: few; v_gene: TRBV11-2; len: 15; d_gene: NA; j_gene: TRBJ1-1; CDR3aa: CASSLDRGWDTEAFF; CDR3nt: TGTGCCAGCAGCTTAGACAGAGGGTGGGACACTGAAGCTTTCTTT
abundance: few; v_gene: TRBV6-1; len: 17; d_gene: NA; j_gene: TRBJ1-4; CDR3aa: CASGRPSLAHLNEKLFF; CDR3nt: TGTGCCAGCGGCCGACCGAGTTTGGCCCACCTGAATGAAAAACTGTTTTTT
abundance: NA; v_gene: TRBV7-3; len: 15; d_gene: TRBD2; j_gene: TRBJ2-2; CDR3aa: CASSLSGRGSGELFF; CDR3nt: TGTGCCAGCAGCTTGAGCGGGAGGGGGTCCGGGGAGCTGTTTTTT
abundance: NA; v_gene: TRBV6-5; len: 17; d_gene: TRBD1; j_gene: TRBJ1-1; CDR3aa: CASSYLALGQGDTEAFF; CDR3nt: TGTGCCAGCAGTTATTTGGCCCTGGGACAGGGAGACACTGAAGCTTTCTTT
abundance: few; v_gene: TRBV6-1; len: 16; d_gene: NA; j_gene: TRBJ2-5; CDR3aa: CASTLNGLPLPETQYF; CDR3nt: TGTGCCAGCACCCTAAATGGACTCCCACTCCCAGAGACCCAGTACTTC
abundance: once; v_gene: TRBV7-6; len: 15; d_gene: NA; j_gene: TRBJ1-4; CDR3aa: CTSSLGGTTNEKLFF; CDR3nt: TGTACCAGCAGCTTAGGAGGTACCACTAATGAAAAACTGTTTTTT
abundance: NA; v_gene: TRBV7-9; len: 13; d_gene: TRBD1; j_gene: TRBJ2-1; CDR3aa: CASGDRGGDEQFF; CDR3nt: TGTGCCAGCGGGGACAGGGGTGGAGATGAGCAGTTCTTC
abundance: few; v_gene: TRBV5-5; len: 15; d_gene: NA; j_gene: TRBJ1-2; CDR3aa: CASSFQGQKNYGYTF; CDR3nt: TGTGCCAGCAGCTTTCAAGGACAGAAAAACTATGGCTACACCTTC
abundance: NA; v_gene: TRBV12-3/TRBV12-4; len: 14; d_gene: TRBD2; j_gene: TRBJ2-1; CDR3aa: CASNLAGGPHEQFF; CDR3nt: TGTGCCAGCAACTTAGCGGGGGGGCCCCATGAGCAGTTCTTC
abundance: few; v_gene: TRBV6-2/TRBV6-3; len: 12; d_gene: TRBD1; j_gene: TRBJ2-1; CDR3aa: CASTRGQGSQFF; CDR3nt: TGTGCCAGCACCCGGGGACAGGGCTCACAGTTCTTC
abundance: few; v_gene: TRBV4-3; len: 15; d_gene: TRBD1; j_gene: TRBJ1-6; CDR3aa: CASSHLSDRDSPLHF; CDR3nt: TGCGCCAGCAGCCATTTGTCGGACAGGGATTCACCCCTCCACTTT
abundance: few; v_gene: TRBV6-1; len: 14; d_gene: NA; j_gene: TRBJ2-7; CDR3aa: CASRPQTVSYEQYF; CDR3nt: TGTGCCAGCAGACCTCAGACAGTCTCCTACGAGCAGTACTTC
abundance: NA; v_gene: TRBV6-5; len: 16; d_gene: TRBD2; j_gene: TRBJ2-3; CDR3aa: CASSYGTSRNTDTQYF; CDR3nt: TGTGCCAGCAGTTACGGGACTAGCCGAAACACAGATACGCAGTATTTT
abundance: NA; v_gene: TRBV12-3/TRBV12-4; len: 15; d_gene: NA; j_gene: TRBJ2-2; CDR3aa: CASSLTYPRTGELFF; CDR3nt: TGTGCCAGCAGTTTAACTTACCCGAGGACCGGGGAGCTGTTTTTT
abundance: few; v_gene: TRBV5-5; len: 14; d_gene: TRBD1; j_gene: TRBJ2-7; CDR3aa: CASSTGQGTDEQYF; CDR3nt: TGTGCCAGCAGCACCGGACAGGGTACCGACGAGCAGTACTTC
abundance: NA; v_gene: TRBV7-8; len: 16; d_gene: NA; j_gene: TRBJ2-3; CDR3aa: CASSLRTPGGTDTQYF; CDR3nt: TGTGCCAGCAGCCTCCGGACACCTGGGGGCACAGATACGCAGTATTTT
abundance: many; v_gene: TRBV12-3/TRBV12-4; len: 14; d_gene: NA; j_gene: TRBJ2-1; CDR3aa: CASSLQGGHNEQFF; CDR3nt: TGTGCCAGCAGTTTACAGGGGGGACACAATGAGCAGTTCTTC